This T cell receptor (beta chain) derives from a study of regulatory T cells in long-lasting Graves disease. Overall study results and limits: Persistent disease samples used TRBV28, TRBJ1-2 and TRBJ2-5 preferentially.

Trimming removed 8 bases at V and 0 bases at J, with 16 bases between. This CDR3 spans 15 amino acids. Germline lookup yields CDR1 SNHLY and CDR2 FYNNEI. Library construction for TCR beta used iRepertoire HTBI primers and Arm-PCR of CDR3 regions. TCRdb re-analysed the multiplex PCR reads in MiXCR, keeping a single row per CDR3 protein. The sample has over 300,000 distinct CDR3 sequences, less than 20% seen once; the top ten hold 20% to 25%. In its sample, this clonotype was seen many times. Its antigen remains unknown. Time point of the sample: newly diagnosed GD, antithyroid drugs for less than 3 months. Construction of the TCR library relied on RNA isolated from PBMCs.

This TCR was recovered from a female donor with Graves disease. Sequencing was performed on peripheral blood mononuclear cells (PBMCs), taken at new diagnosis, from a patient treated with antithyroid drugs. This sequence joins TRBV2 and TRBJ1-2, with D maybe TRBD1 (5 bases). The CDR3 DNA follows: TGTGCCAGCTTTGGACATCCAATCACTAACTATGGCTACACCTTC. This encodes CASFGHPITNYGYTF.